These 29 T cell receptor beta chains originate from one sample sequenced in a study of OX40 agonist ivuxolimab in advanced cancers. Repertoires were generated with immunoSEQ multiplex PCR, while TCRdb's copy carries only in-frame clones and drops some. This table holds 15,000 or so clones, 85% to 90% found once. Material: CD4+ or CD8+ T cells sorted from blood, obtained in a trial of the OX40 agonist ivuxolimab. The source of these receptors is an adult with an advanced solid tumor such as melanoma, head and neck, liver or kidney cancer.

This rearrangement joins TRBV6-6 to TRBJ2-2; D possibly matches TRBD1 or TRBD2 (7 bases each). CDR3 length: 15 residues. V was shortened by 8 bases and J by 0 bases, with 13 bases between the two germline ends. Germline V CDR1 and CDR2: MNHNY, SVGAGI (reference sequence). The DNA for the CDR3 is TGTGCCAGCCAGGGGGGGGTGGCGAACACCGGGGAGCTGTTTTTT. The encoded protein is CASQGGVANTGELFF.

The chain combines TRBV20-1 with TRBJ1-2; D gene ambiguous. There are 9 residues in the CDR3. The germline gives CDR1 DFQATT, CDR2 SNEGSKA (reference sequence). V was shortened by 1 base and J by 8 bases, with 2 bases between the two germline ends. The CDR3 bases are TGCAGTGCTAGAGGCGGCTACACCTTC. Translation: CSARGGYTF.

V and J are TRBV15 and TRBJ2-7, with D perhaps TRBD1 or TRBD2 (5 bases each). Germline V gives CDR1 LNHNV, CDR2 YYDKDF (reference sequence). Deletions cut 4 bases from V and 2 bases from J, with 18 bases between. This CDR3 region has 16 residues. CDR3 residues: CATSTNRDEATYEQYF. CDR3 sequence (DNA): TGTGCCACCAGCACAAATCGGGACGAGGCCACCTACGAGCAGTACTTC.

The J gene is TRBJ1-2, the V gene TRBV29-1, with unresolved D. The CDR3 has 13 amino acids. From germline, CDR1 is SQVTM and CDR2 ANQGSEA. Trimming left V 7 bases short and J 1 base short, with 13 bases between. The CDR3 DNA sequence: TGCAGCGCACCCCCGCCTAATAACTATGGCTACACCTTC. It translates to CSAPPPNNYGYTF.

This chain uses TRBV7-9 with TRBJ2-1; 8 positions match TRBD2. Per germline, CDR1 SEHNR and CDR2 FQNEAQ (reference sequence). The CDR3 contains 17 residues. Trimming took 8 bases from V and 4 from J; bases not matched to a gene: 16. CDR3 region: CASQRGGRLDGYNEQFF. In DNA form, the CDR3 reads TGTGCCAGCCAGAGGGGCGGGAGGCTGGACGGATACAATGAGCAGTTCTTC.

The rearrangement links TRBV4-1 to TRBJ1-2; a possible D gene is TRBD1 (6 bases). V shed 5 bases and J shed 6 bases, with 19 bases lying between them. This CDR3 region has 15 residues. From germline, CDR1 is MGHRA and CDR2 YSYEKL. CDR3 protein: CASSTPTIQGHGYTF. The CDR3 nucleotides read TGCGCCAGCAGCACGCCGACCATACAGGGTCATGGCTACACCTTC.

V gene TRBV29-1 combines with J gene TRBJ2-2, with 9 bases that match TRBD2. CDR3 length: 16 amino acids. CDR1 and CDR2 from the germline V gene are SQVTM and ANQGSEA. V lost 3 bases and J lost 6; bases outside the gene matches: 11. This chain's CDR3 is CSVEPDSASGAGELFF. As DNA, the CDR3 is TGCAGCGTTGAGCCGGACTCGGCTAGCGGGGCCGGGGAGCTGTTTTTT.

This clone appeared a single time. This rearrangement joins TRBV9 to TRBJ1-5; D not certain. Between the trimmed V and J ends, which lost 3 bases and 2 bases, there was a span of 21 bases. This CDR3 spans 18 amino acids. From germline, CDR1 is SGDLS and CDR2 YYNGEE. CDR3 protein: CASSANPLHPEGNQPQHF. CDR3 sequence (DNA): TGTGCCAGCAGCGCAAACCCCCTGCACCCGGAGGGCAATCAGCCCCAGCATTTT.

The rearrangement joins TRBV19 to TRBJ2-7; either TRBD1 or TRBD2 may supply D (7 bases each). The CDR3 is 13 residues long. V lost 10 bases, J lost 6 bases, and 19 bases lay in between. Germline V gene sequence: CDR1 LNHDA, CDR2 SQIVND (reference sequence). CDR3 amino acids: CATSGRGRPEQYF. DNA of the CDR3: TGTGCCACCTCGGGGAGGGGGCGCCCCGAGCAGTACTTC.

The DNA for the CDR3 is TGTGCCAGCAGTGAACTGGGGTACACCGGGGAGCTGTTTTTT. Its translation is CASSELGYTGELFF. The J gene is TRBJ2-2, the V gene TRBV25-1, with D hard to call. CDR3 length: 14 amino acids. Germline V gene lookup returns CDR1 MGHDK and CDR2 SYGVNS. Trimming took 2 bases from V and 3 from J, leaving 7 bases between them.

The V call is TRBV7-9, the J call TRBJ2-7; 7 bases map to TRBD1. Germline V lookup: CDR1 SEHNR, CDR2 FQNEAQ (reference sequence). There are 16 residues in the CDR3. Trimming at V came to 5 bases and at J to 0 bases, leaving 10 bases not matched to a gene. CDR3 protein: CASSPVGQAYSYEQYF. The CDR3 DNA reads as TGTGCCAGCAGCCCCGTCGGACAGGCGTACTCCTACGAGCAGTACTTC. Filled out from reference TRBV7-9 and TRBJ2-7, the complete variable domain reads DTGVSQNPRHKITKRGQNVTFRCDPISEHNRLYWYRQTLGQGPEFLTYFQNEAQLEKSRLLSDRFSAERPKGSFSTLEIQRTEQGDSAMYLCASSPVGQAYSYEQYFGPGTRLTVT.

The chain combines TRBV5-1 with TRBJ1-3; 10 bases align to TRBD1. This CDR3 has 15 amino acids. Looked up from germline, CDR1 is SGHRS and CDR2 is YFSETQ. Germline trimming cut 3 bases from V and 2 bases from J; bases unmatched to any gene: 2. CDR3 residues: CASSYDRGPGNTIYF. The CDR3 coding sequence is TGCGCCAGCAGCTATGACAGGGGGCCTGGAAACACCATATATTTT.

J is TRBJ1-4 and V is TRBV4-3, with D possibly being TRBD1 (6 bases). V lost 0 bases and J lost 4, with 18 bases in between. Germline lookup yields CDR1 LGHNA and CDR2 YSLEER. The CDR3 consists of 18 residues. CDR3 bases: TGCGCCAGCAGCCAAGATTTATTGGCAGGGGACAATAATGAAAAACTGTTTTTT. The encoded protein is CASSQDLLAGDNNEKLFF.

In its sample, this clone was seen once. This chain links TRBV9 with TRBJ1-5, with a tentative D call TRBD1 (6 bases). Germline V lookup: CDR1 SGDLS, CDR2 YYNGEE. The ends were cut back, 6 bases at V and 12 bases at J, with 28 bases in the middle. CDR3 size: 16 residues. In DNA, the CDR3 is TGTGCCAGCATAACACAGGGTTTCGCCCTCGTTTGCAGCCAGCATTTT. Its translation is CASITQGFALVCSQHF.

This chain uses TRBV4-3 with TRBJ2-1; D possibly corresponds to TRBD1 (6 bases). V was shortened by 1 base and J by 0 bases, with 7 bases between the two germline ends. Germline values: CDR1 LGHNA, CDR2 YSLEER. The CDR3 spans 15 residues. This CDR3 is CASSQVGGSYNEQFF. CDR3 sequence (DNA): TGCGCCAGCAGCCAAGTAGGGGGCTCCTACAATGAGCAGTTCTTC.

The genes are TRBV5-5 and TRBJ2-7; D possibly corresponds to TRBD2 (5 bases). V was clipped by 4 bases and J by 3 bases, with 17 bases between them. Germline V gene data show CDR1 as SGHKS and CDR2 as YYEKEE (reference sequence). CDR3 length: 15 residues. The CDR3 sequence is CASSPRVVPYYEQYF. The CDR3 DNA is TGTGCCAGCAGCCCGAGGGTGGTTCCCTACTACGAGCAGTACTTC.

The rearrangement uses TRBV7-6 and TRBJ2-7; D gene unclear. V was cut by 5 bases and J by 6 bases, with 11 bases left in between. Per germline, CDR1 SGHVS and CDR2 FNYEAQ. The CDR3 has 12 residues. The CDR3 DNA reads TGTGCCAGCAGCGACCTAGGGCCCGAGCAGTACTTC. This translates into CASSDLGPEQYF.

The V and J genes are TRBV6-5 and TRBJ2-3; tentatively, D is TRBD1 or TRBD2 (6 bases each). CDR1 and CDR2 from the germline V gene are MNHEY and SVGAGI. Trimming took off 0 bases at V and 4 bases at J, with 11 bases between the two ends. The CDR3 loop spans 15 amino acids. This chain's CDR3 is CASSYSGRGADTQYF. The CDR3 bases are TGTGCCAGCAGTTACTCGGGAAGGGGGGCAGATACGCAGTATTTT.

The chain couples TRBV10-1 to TRBJ2-7; D ambiguous. The CDR3 has 14 residues. V lost 3 bases to trimming and J lost 4 bases, with 13 bases between them. The germline gives CDR1 WNHNN, CDR2 SYGVQD (reference sequence). The CDR3 loop reads CASSEPRNPYEQYF. As DNA, the CDR3 is TGCGCCAGCAGTGAACCCCGCAACCCTTACGAGCAGTACTTC.

This chain connects TRBV4-3 to TRBJ1-1; 7 nucleotides align to TRBD1. V shed 4 bases, J shed 5 bases, and the junction held 7 bases outside the gene matches. CDR1 and CDR2 from the germline V gene are LGHNA and YSLEER. The CDR3 has 14 residues. The CDR3 DNA is TGCGCCAGCAGCCGGTACAGGGGAGGAACTGAAGCTTTCTTT. Translation gives CASSRYRGGTEAFF.

The chain joins TRBV7-9 to TRBJ2-7; 11 nucleotides match TRBD1. This CDR3 has 17 amino acids. The germline CDR1 and CDR2 sequences are SEHNR and FQNEAQ (reference sequence). The ends lost 1 base at V and 3 bases at J; junction bases unmatched: 8. CDR3 residues: CASSLVGQGAFRYEQYF. The CDR3 coding sequence is TGTGCCAGCAGCTTAGTCGGACAGGGGGCTTTTCGCTACGAGCAGTACTTC.

This clone showed up just once. The chain joins TRBV10-1 to TRBJ2-3; TRBD2 aligns across 11 bases. The germline V gene encodes CDR1 WNHNN and CDR2 SYGVQD (reference sequence). J was trimmed by 3 bases and V by 5 bases; bases with no gene match: 7. The CDR3 is 16 amino acids. CDR3 residues: CASSPLAGEMTDTQYF. CDR3 sequence (DNA): TGCGCCAGCAGTCCACTAGCGGGAGAAATGACAGATACGCAGTATTTT.

The rearrangement joins TRBV11-3 to TRBJ2-7, with 8 nucleotides matching TRBD2. Germline CDR1 and CDR2: SGHNT and YENEEA. This CDR3 region has 15 residues. V was clipped by 1 base and J by 3 bases; unmatched bases: 5. For the CDR3, the DNA is TGTGCCAGCAGCTTAGCCAGCGGGGGAGTCTACGAGCAGTACTTC. Protein: CASSLASGGVYEQYF.

The CDR3: CATSVDRGPSYNEQFF. CDR3 nucleotides: TGTGCCACCAGCGTAGACAGGGGCCCTTCCTACAATGAGCAGTTCTTC. The chain employs TRBV15 and TRBJ2-1; TRBD1 matches at 8 bases. The CDR3 has 16 amino acids. Germline V gene data show CDR1 as LNHNV and CDR2 as YYDKDF (reference sequence). The V gene end was trimmed by 5 bases and the J gene end by 1 base; junction bases not matched to a gene: 7.

This chain joins TRBV9 and TRBJ2-1; the match to TRBD2 covers 10 bases. The CDR3 runs 17 residues. Germline CDR1 SGDLS, CDR2 YYNGEE. The junction had 13 bases not matched to a gene; V was cut back by 4 bases and J by 6 bases. CDR3 sequence (DNA): TGTGCCAGCAGCCCATGGGGCAGCGGGGGGGCATTCAATGAGCAGTTCTTC. It yields the protein CASSPWGSGGAFNEQFF.

The chain uses TRBV10-3 and TRBJ1-2; D unresolved. The CDR3 length is 15 residues. Germline assignment: CDR1 ENHRY and CDR2 SYGVKD. The ends were cut back, 0 bases at V and 5 bases at J, with 13 bases in the middle. CDR3 sequence (DNA): TGTGCCATCAGTGAGTCGAGTTCAGGTAGATATGGCTACACCTTC. Translating it yields CAISESSSGRYGYTF.

The rearrangement uses TRBV6-5 and TRBJ2-7; TRBD2 might be the D (5 bases). The CDR3 sequence is 12 residues long. In germline, CDR1 is MNHEY, CDR2 SVGAGI. V was trimmed by 6 bases and J by 5 bases, leaving 11 bases between them. CDR3 loop: CASRPREHEQYF. CDR3 DNA sequence: TGTGCCAGCAGGCCTAGGGAGCACGAGCAGTACTTC.

The rearrangement joins TRBV2 to TRBJ2-3; 10 positions match TRBD2. V shed 6 bases and J 2 bases; nucleotides not matched to a gene: 5. Germline V gives CDR1 SNHLY, CDR2 FYNNEI. The CDR3 runs 15 residues. CDR3 amino acids: CASRTTSGVTDTQYF. CDR3 DNA sequence: TGTGCCAGCAGGACCACTAGCGGGGTCACAGATACGCAGTATTTT.

The V gene is TRBV11-2, the J gene TRBJ1-4; 10 bases map to TRBD1. Germline V gene data show CDR1 as SGHAT and CDR2 as FQNNGV. With 2 bases clipped from V and 6 bases from J, the junction kept 6 bases outside the gene matches. The CDR3 runs 16 residues. The CDR3, as DNA: TGTGCCAGCAGCTTAAACACCGGGACAGGGGATGAAAAACTGTTTTTT. It specifies CASSLNTGTGDEKLFF.